The next 11 T cell receptor beta chains were all read from a single sample in a study of cytomegalovirus exposure and HLA in healthy donors. The PCR had 60 Vbeta and 13 Jbeta primers. Data came from immunoSEQ multiplex PCR; TCRdb stores just in-frame clones and leaves some out. The table has approximately 140,000 clones, approximately 70% seen once; the top ten hold about 15%. Material: PBMCs. The receptors originated from a human donor in good health.

The chain combines TRBV6-6 with TRBJ2-7; maybe TRBD2 (6 bases). The end of the DNA is better explained by TRBJ2-5, so the J call may be wrong. The CDR3 extends over 13 amino acids. CDR1 is MNHNY and CDR2 is SVGAGI in the germline V gene (reference sequence). The chain's CDR3 is CASSYRREETQYF. CDR3 sequence (DNA): TGTGCCAGCAGTTATAGGAGGGAAGAGACCCAGTACTTC.

This clone occurred once. The genes are TRBV7-9 and TRBJ2-7; no reliable D call. V was pared by 7 bases and J by 5 bases, with 9 bases between. The germline V gene encodes CDR1 SEHNR and CDR2 FQNEAQ (reference sequence). There are 11 residues in the CDR3. The CDR3: CASTSSDEQYF. CDR3 nucleotides: TGTGCCAGCACCTCAAGCGACGAGCAGTACTTC.

Written as DNA, the CDR3 is TGTGCCAGCAGCGTAGGTGACAGGGGTAATGAGCAGTTCTTC. Translated, it gives CASSVGDRGNEQFF. The V call is TRBV9, the J call TRBJ2-1; 8 nucleotides match TRBD1. Germline assignment: CDR1 SGDLS and CDR2 YYNGEE. CDR3 length: 14 amino acids. Unmatched junction bases numbered 3, after V lost 0 bases and J lost 7 bases.

The V and J genes are TRBV19 and TRBJ2-5; TRBD2 matches 9 bases. The CDR3 has 15 amino acids. With V trimmed by 6 bases and J by 2 bases, 7 bases remained unmatched. The germline V gene has CDR1 LNHDA and CDR2 SQIVND (reference sequence). CDR3 region: CASRAPGLAQETQYF. The CDR3, as DNA: TGTGCCAGTAGGGCGCCGGGACTAGCACAAGAGACCCAGTACTTC.

This chain joins TRBV6-1 and TRBJ1-1; TRBD1 agrees at 7 bases. Germline CDR1 is MNHNS and CDR2 is SASEGT. The CDR3 consists of 15 residues. The ends lost 7 bases at V and 1 base at J; junction bases unmatched: 9. Here the CDR3 DNA reads TGTGCCAGCACTCCCCGGGACAGTAGGAACACTGAAGCTTTCTTT. Its protein is CASTPRDSRNTEAFF.

The chain has TRBV5-4 and TRBJ2-7; a weak D match, TRBD1 (5 bases). Germline lookup yields CDR1 SGHNT and CDR2 YYREEE (reference sequence). There are 13 residues in the CDR3. The ends were cut back, 8 bases at V and 5 bases at J, with 17 bases in the middle. CDR3 nucleotides: TGTGCCAGTCAGCTTCAGGGTGGGCACGAGCAGTACTTC. This translates into CASQLQGGHEQYF.

This clone came up once. The V call is TRBV19, the J call TRBJ2-1, with D perhaps matching TRBD1 (6 bases). CDR1 is LNHDA and CDR2 is SQIVND in the germline V gene (reference sequence). With 6 bases removed from V and 6 bases from J, the gap between germline ends came to 9 bases. The CDR3 extends over 12 amino acids. The CDR3 nucleotides read TGTGCCAGTAGCCAACAGGGCAATGAGCAGTTCTTC. Translated: CASSQQGNEQFF. Complete variable domain (other parts from reference TRBV19 and TRBJ2-1): DGGITQSPKYLFRKEGQNVTLSCEQNLNHDAMYWYRQDPGQGLRLIYYSQIVNDFQKGDIAEGYSVSREKKESFPLTVTSAQKNPTAFYLCASSQQGNEQFFGPGTRLTVL.

The chain combines TRBV6-1 with TRBJ1-6; D possibly corresponds to TRBD1 (6 bases). This CDR3 has 18 residues. The V gene's germline CDR1 is MNHNS and CDR2 SASEGT. Trimming removed 4 bases from V and 1 base from J, with 17 bases in between. In DNA form, the CDR3 reads TGTGCCAGCAGTGCATGGGGGCGGATGGTATCCTATAATTCACCCCTCCACTTT. It is translated as CASSAWGRMVSYNSPLHF.

Written as DNA, the CDR3 is TGTGCCAGCTCACCAGGGGACAGGGGGCCAAGCGGCAATCAGCCCCAGCATTTT. It is translated as CASSPGDRGPSGNQPQHF. This chain links TRBV18 with TRBJ1-5; 12 nucleotides agree with TRBD1. The CDR3 totals 18 residues. CDR1 and CDR2 from the germline V gene are KGHSH and LQKENI. J gave up 2 bases and V 2 bases, and 7 bases lay outside the gene matches.

The genes are TRBV6-5 and TRBJ1-2; D ambiguous. Germline CDR1 MNHEY, CDR2 SVGAGI. This CDR3 is built from 13 residues. The V end was cut by 6 bases, the J end by 1 base, with 9 bases between. CDR3 bases: TGTGCCAGCAGCATACAGTTTAACTATGGCTACACCTTC. As protein: CASSIQFNYGYTF.

The chain recombines TRBV7-9 with TRBJ2-1, with unresolved D. The CDR3 runs to 11 residues. V was clipped by 5 bases and J by 10 bases, with 9 bases between them. Per the germline V gene, CDR1 is SEHNR and CDR2 is FQNEAQ (reference sequence). The CDR3 DNA reads as TGTGCCAGCAGCCCCAGAACGGAGCAGTTCTTC. Residues: CASSPRTEQFF.